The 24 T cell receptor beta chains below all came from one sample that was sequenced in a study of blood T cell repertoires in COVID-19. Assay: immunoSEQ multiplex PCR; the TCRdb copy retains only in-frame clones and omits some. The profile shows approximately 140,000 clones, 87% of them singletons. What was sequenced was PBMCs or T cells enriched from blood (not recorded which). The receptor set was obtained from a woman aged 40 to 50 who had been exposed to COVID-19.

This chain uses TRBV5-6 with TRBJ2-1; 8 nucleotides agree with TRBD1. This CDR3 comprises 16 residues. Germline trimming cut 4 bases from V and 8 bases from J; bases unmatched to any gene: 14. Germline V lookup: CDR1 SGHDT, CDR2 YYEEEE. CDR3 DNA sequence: TGTGCCAGCAGCACCTACAGGGGGTTGGGGCAGGATGAGCAGTTCTTC. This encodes CASSTYRGLGQDEQFF.

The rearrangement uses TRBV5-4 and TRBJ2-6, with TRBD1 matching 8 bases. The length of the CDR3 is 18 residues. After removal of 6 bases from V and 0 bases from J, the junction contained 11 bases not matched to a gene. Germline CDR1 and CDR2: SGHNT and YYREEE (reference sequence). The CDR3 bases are TGTGCCAGCACCCTTATCGGACAGGGATACTCTGGGGCCAACGTCCTGACTTTC. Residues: CASTLIGQGYSGANVLTF.

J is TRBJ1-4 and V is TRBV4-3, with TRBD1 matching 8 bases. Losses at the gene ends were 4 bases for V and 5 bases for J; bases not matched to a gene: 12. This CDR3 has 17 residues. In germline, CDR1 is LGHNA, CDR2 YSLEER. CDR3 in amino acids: CASSPVHPGTGNEKLFF. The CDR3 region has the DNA TGCGCCAGCAGCCCAGTCCACCCCGGGACAGGAAATGAAAAACTGTTTTTT.

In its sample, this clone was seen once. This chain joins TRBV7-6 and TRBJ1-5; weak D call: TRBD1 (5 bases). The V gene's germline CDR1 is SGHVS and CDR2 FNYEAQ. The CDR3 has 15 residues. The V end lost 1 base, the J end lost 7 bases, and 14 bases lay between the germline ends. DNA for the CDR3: TGTGCCAGCAGCTTAGTAGCCGGGACTTGGCAGCCCCAGCATTTT. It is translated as CASSLVAGTWQPQHF.

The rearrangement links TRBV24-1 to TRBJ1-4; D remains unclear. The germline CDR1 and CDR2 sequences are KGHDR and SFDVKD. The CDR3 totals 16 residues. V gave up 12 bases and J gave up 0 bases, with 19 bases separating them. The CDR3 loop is CASHEANRATNEKLFF. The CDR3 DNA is TGTGCCTCCCATGAAGCAAACCGAGCAACTAATGAAAAACTGTTTTTT.

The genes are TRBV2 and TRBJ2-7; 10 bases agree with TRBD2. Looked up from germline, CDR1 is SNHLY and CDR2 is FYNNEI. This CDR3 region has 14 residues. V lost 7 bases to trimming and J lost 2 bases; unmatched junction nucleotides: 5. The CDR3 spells CASTETSGPYEQYF. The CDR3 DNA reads TGTGCCAGCACAGAGACTAGCGGGCCCTACGAGCAGTACTTC. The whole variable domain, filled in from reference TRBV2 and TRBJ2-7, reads EPEVTQTPSHQVTQMGQEVILRCVPISNHLYFYWYRQILGQKVEFLVSFYNNEISEKSEIFDDQFSVERPDGSNFTLKIRSTKLEDSAMYFCASTETSGPYEQYFGPGTRLTVT.

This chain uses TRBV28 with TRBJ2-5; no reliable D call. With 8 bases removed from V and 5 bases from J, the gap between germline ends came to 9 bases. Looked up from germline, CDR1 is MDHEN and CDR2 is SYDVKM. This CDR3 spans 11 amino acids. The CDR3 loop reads CASGERETQYF. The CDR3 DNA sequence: TGTGCCAGCGGCGAGAGGGAGACCCAGTACTTC.

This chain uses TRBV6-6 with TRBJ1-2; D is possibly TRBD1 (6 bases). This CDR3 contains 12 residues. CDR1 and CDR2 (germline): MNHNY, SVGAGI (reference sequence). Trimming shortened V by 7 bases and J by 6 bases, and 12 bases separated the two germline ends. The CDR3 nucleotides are TGTGCCAGCACCACACAGGGAAATGGCTACACCTTC. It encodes CASTTQGNGYTF.

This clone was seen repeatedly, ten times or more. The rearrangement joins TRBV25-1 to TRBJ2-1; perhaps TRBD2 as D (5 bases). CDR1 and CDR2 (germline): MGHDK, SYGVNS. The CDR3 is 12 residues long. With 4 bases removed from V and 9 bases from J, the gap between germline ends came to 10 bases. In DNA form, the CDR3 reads TGTGCCAGCAGTGGGGAGAACCTTGAGCAGTTCTTC. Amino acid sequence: CASSGENLEQFF.

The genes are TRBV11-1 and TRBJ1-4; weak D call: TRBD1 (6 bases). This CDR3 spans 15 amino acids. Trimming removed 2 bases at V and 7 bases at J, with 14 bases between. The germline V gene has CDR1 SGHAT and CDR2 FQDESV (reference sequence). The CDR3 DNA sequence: TGTGCCAGCAGCTTAAGCGGCAGGGGAAGTGAAAAACTGTTTTTT. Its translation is CASSLSGRGSEKLFF.

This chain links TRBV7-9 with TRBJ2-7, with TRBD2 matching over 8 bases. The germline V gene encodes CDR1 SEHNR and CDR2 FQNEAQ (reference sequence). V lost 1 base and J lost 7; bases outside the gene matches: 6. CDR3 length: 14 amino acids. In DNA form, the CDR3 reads TGTGCCAGCAGCTTAGTTGCGGGAGGAGGGGAGCAGTACTTC. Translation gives CASSLVAGGGEQYF.

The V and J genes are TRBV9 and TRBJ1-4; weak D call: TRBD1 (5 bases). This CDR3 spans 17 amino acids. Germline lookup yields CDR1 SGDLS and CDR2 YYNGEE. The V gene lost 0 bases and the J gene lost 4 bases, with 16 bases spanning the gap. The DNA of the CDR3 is TGTGCCAGCAGCGTAGGGCCCGGGGGGACTCTTAATGAAAAACTGTTTTTT. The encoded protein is CASSVGPGGTLNEKLFF.

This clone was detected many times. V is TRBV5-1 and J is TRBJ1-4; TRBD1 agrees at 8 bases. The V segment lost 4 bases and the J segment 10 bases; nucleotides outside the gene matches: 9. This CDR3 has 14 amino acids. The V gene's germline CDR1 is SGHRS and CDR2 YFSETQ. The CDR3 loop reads CASSPGGMGGKLFF. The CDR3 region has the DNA TGCGCCAGCAGCCCAGGGGGCATGGGTGGAAAACTGTTTTTT. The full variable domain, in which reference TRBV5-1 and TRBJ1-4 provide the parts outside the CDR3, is KAGVTQTPRYLIKTRGQQVTLSCSPISGHRSVSWYQQTPGQGLQFLFEYFSETQRNKGNFPGRFSGRQFSNSRSEMNVSTLELGDSALYLCASSPGGMGGKLFFGSGTQLSVL.

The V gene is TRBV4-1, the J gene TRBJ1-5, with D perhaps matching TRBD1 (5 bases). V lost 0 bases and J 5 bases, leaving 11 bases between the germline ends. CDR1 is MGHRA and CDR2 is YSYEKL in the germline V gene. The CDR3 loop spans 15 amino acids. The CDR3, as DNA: TGCGCCAGCAGCCAAGATTGGGCAGGGCATCAGCCCCAGCATTTT. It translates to CASSQDWAGHQPQHF.

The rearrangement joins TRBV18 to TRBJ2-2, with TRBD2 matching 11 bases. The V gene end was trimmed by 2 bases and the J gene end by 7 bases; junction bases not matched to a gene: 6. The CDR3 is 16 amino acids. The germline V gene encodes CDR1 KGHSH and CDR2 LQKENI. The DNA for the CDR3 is TGTGCCAGCTCACCAAGACTAGCGGGGAGACGCGGGGAGCTGTTTTTT. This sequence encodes CASSPRLAGRRGELFF. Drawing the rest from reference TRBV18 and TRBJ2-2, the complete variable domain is NAGVMQNPRHLVRRRGQEARLRCSPMKGHSHVYWYRQLPEEGLKFMVYLQKENIIDESGMPKERFSAEFPKEGPSILRIQQVVRGDSAAYFCASSPRLAGRRGELFFGEGSRLTVL.

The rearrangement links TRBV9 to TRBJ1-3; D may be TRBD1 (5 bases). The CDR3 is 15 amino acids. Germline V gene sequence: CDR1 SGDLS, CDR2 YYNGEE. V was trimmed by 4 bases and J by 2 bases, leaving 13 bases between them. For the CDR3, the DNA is TGTGCCAGCAGCCCGGGCAGGGCTACTGGAAACACCATATATTTT. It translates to CASSPGRATGNTIYF. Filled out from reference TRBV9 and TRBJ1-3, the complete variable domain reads DSGVTQTPKHLITATGQRVTLRCSPRSGDLSVYWYQQSLDQGLQFLIQYYNGEERAKGNILERFSAQQFPDLHSELNLSSLELGDSALYFCASSPGRATGNTIYFGEGSWLTVV.

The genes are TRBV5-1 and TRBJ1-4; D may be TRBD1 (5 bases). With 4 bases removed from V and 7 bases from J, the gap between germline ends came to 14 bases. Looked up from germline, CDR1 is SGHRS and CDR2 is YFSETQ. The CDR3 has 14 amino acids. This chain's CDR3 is CASSGGGAGEKLFF. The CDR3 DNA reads TGCGCCAGCAGCGGCGGAGGGGCGGGTGAAAAACTGTTTTTT.

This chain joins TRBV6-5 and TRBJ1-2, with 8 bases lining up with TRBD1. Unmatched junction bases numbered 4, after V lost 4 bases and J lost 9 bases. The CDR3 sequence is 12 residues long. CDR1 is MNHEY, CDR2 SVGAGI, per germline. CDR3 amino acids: CASSFGQGSYTF. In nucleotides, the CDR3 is TGTGCCAGCAGTTTTGGACAGGGCAGCTACACCTTC.

The CDR3 protein is CASSRGQASGNTIYF. Here the CDR3 DNA reads TGTGCCAGTAGTAGGGGACAGGCCTCTGGAAACACCATATATTTT. The chain uses TRBV19 and TRBJ1-3, with 8 bases fitting TRBD1. In germline, CDR1 is LNHDA, CDR2 SQIVND (reference sequence). This CDR3 has 15 amino acids. V trimming: 4 bases; J trimming: 0 bases; junction bases outside the gene matches: 2.

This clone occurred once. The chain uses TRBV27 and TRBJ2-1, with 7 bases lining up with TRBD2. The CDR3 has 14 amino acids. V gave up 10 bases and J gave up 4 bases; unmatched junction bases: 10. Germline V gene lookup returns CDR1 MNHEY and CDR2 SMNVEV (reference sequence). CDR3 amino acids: CATFRLAAYNEQFF. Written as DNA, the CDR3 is TGTGCCACTTTCCGACTAGCTGCATACAATGAGCAGTTCTTC.

The DNA for the CDR3 is TGTGCCAGCAGTTACTCTGGACAGGAAGGGAACGAGCAGTACTTC. Its translation is CASSYSGQEGNEQYF. This chain joins TRBV6-2 or TRBV6-3 and TRBJ2-7; 7 positions match TRBD1. Trimming took 0 bases from V and 5 from J; bases not matched to a gene: 7. Germline loops: CDR1 MNHEY, CDR2 SVGEGT. This CDR3 has 15 residues.

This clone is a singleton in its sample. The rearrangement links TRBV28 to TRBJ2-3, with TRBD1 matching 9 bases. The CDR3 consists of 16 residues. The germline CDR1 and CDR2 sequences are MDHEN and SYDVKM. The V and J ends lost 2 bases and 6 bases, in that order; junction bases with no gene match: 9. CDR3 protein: CASSLPPGQGLDTQYF. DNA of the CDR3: TGTGCCAGCAGTTTACCACCGGGACAGGGATTGGATACGCAGTATTTT.

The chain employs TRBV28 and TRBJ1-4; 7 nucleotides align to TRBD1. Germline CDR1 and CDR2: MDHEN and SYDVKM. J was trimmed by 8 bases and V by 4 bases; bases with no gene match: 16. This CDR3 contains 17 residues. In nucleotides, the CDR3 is TGTGCCAGCAGTTCTGGACAGGCATTTGGGAGTCCCGAAAAACTGTTTTTT. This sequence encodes CASSSGQAFGSPEKLFF.

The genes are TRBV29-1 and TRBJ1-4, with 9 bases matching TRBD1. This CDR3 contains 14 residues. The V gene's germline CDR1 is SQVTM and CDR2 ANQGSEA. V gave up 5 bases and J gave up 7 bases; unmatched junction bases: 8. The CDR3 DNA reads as TGCAGCGTTCCAAAGGACAGGGGAGGTGAAAAACTGTTTTTT. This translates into CSVPKDRGGEKLFF. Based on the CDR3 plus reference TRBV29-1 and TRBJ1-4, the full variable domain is SAVISQKPSRDICQRGTSLTIQCQVDSQVTMMFWYRQQPGQSLTLIATANQGSEATYESGFVIDKFPISRPNLTFSTLTVSNMSPEDSSIYLCSVPKDRGGEKLFFGSGTQLSVL.